This TCR beta chain was obtained from a study of shared clonotypes between healthy human individuals. Only in-frame clones appear in the TCRdb table, and some are missing; sequencing was by immunoSEQ multiplex PCR. The table records 2 million to 3 million clones, just over 90% of them present only once. The CDR3 length is 17 residues. After removal of 3 bases from V and 0 bases from J, the junction contained 7 bases not matched to a gene. From germline, CDR1 is LGHNA and CDR2 YNFKEQ. V usage is TRBV4-2 and J usage is TRBJ1-5; 8 nucleotides align to TRBD1. The TCR comes from a man aged 18 to 30 in good health. The material sequenced was naive CD4+ T cells sorted from blood. Subset described: CD45RA+ positively selected. The CDR3 reads CASSQGGQVLSNQPQHF. CDR3 bases: TGTGCCAGCAGCCAGGGGGGACAGGTTCTTAGCAATCAGCCCCAGCATTTT.